This TCR beta chain was observed in a study of blood T cell repertoires in COVID-19. About the study: T cells, B-cell-depleted T cells, or PBMCs provided the cDNA or gDNA that served as material.

Sequenced by immunoSEQ multiplex PCR; TCRdb stores in-frame clones only, minus some. The sample contains 400,000 to 450,000 clones, approximately 90% of which appear only once. Germline CDR1 reads SEHNR; CDR2 reads FQNEAQ (reference sequence). Germline trimming cut 5 bases from V and 13 bases from J; bases unmatched to any gene: 11. The CDR3 length is 13 residues. The specimen was peripheral blood. This clonotype originated in a man aged 18-30 years with COVID-19, enrolled during active disease. This chain joins TRBV7-9 and TRBJ1-2, with TRBD1 matching 9 bases. Here the CDR3 reads CASSRRDRETCTF. CDR3 coding DNA: TGTGCCAGCAGCCGCCGGGACAGGGAGACTTGCACCTTC.